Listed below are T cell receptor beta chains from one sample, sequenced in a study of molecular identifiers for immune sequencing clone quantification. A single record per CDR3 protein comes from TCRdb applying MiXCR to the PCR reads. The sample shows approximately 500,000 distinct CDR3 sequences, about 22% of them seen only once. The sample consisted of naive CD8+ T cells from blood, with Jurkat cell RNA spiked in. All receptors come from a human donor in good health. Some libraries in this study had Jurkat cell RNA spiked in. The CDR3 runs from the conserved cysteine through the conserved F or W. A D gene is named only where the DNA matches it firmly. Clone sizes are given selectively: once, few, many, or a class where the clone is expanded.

CDR3 DNA: TGTGCCAGTAGTATGTCCGGACAGGGGAACACTGAAGCTTTCTTT; CDR3 protein: CASSMSGQGNTEAFF; clone size: NA; J gene: TRBJ1-1; D gene: TRBD1; V gene: TRBV19
CDR3 DNA: TGTGCCAGCAGAGAGAGGCTAGCGGGGGGGCCCTCAGATACGCAGTATTTT; CDR3 protein: CASRERLAGGPSDTQYF; clone size: few; J gene: TRBJ2-3; D gene: TRBD2; V gene: TRBV6-1
CDR3 DNA: TGTGCCAGCAGCGCCCGGGACAGGGCCACCGGGGAGCTGTTTTTT; CDR3 protein: CASSARDRATGELFF; clone size: many; J gene: TRBJ2-2; D gene: TRBD1; V gene: TRBV7-9
CDR3 DNA: TGTGCCAGCAGTGTTGATATTGGCTACGAGCAGTACTTC; CDR3 protein: CASSVDIGYEQYF; clone size: many; J gene: TRBJ2-7; D gene: NA; V gene: TRBV6-1
CDR3 DNA: TGTGCCAGAGACAGGGAAACCAGTTTGGGGTACAATGAGCAGTTCTTC; CDR3 protein: CARDRETSLGYNEQFF; clone size: few; J gene: TRBJ2-1; D gene: TRBD1; V gene: TRBV2
CDR3 DNA: TGCAGTGCCTGTGGTAGGGAGGGCTTGTACGAGCAGTACTTC; CDR3 protein: CSACGREGLYEQYF; clone size: many; J gene: TRBJ2-7; D gene: TRBD2; V gene: TRBV20-1
CDR3 DNA: TGTACCAGCAGCTTAGGGTGGGGTCGCGACAGCGAGAACACTGAAGCTTTCTTT; CDR3 protein: CTSSLGWGRDSENTEAFF; clone size: NA; J gene: TRBJ1-1; D gene: NA; V gene: TRBV7-2
CDR3 DNA: TGCGCCAGCAGCCAAGCGGTGGGGGCTGGGACTGAAGCTTTCTTT; CDR3 protein: CASSQAVGAGTEAFF; clone size: NA; J gene: TRBJ1-1; D gene: NA; V gene: TRBV4-3
CDR3 DNA: TGTGCCAGCAGCCTCAACCCCCCTCTCGACAGTGCACGAGATAATTCACCCCTCCACTTT; CDR3 protein: CASSLNPPLDSARDNSPLHF; clone size: NA; J gene: TRBJ1-6; D gene: NA; V gene: TRBV7-6
CDR3 DNA: TGTGCCAGCAGCCCGATTACTTACGACGGGGGGGCAGAGACCCAGTACTTC; CDR3 protein: CASSPITYDGGAETQYF; clone size: NA; J gene: TRBJ2-5; D gene: TRBD2; V gene: TRBV7-9
CDR3 DNA: TGTGCCAGCCTCACCTGGGAAAACTCACCGGGACTAGCGATGAATGAGCAGTTCTTC; CDR3 protein: CASLTWENSPGLAMNEQFF; clone size: many; J gene: TRBJ2-1; D gene: TRBD2; V gene: TRBV5-7
CDR3 DNA: TGCGCCAGCAGTCACGCGGGACAGAAAACCTACGTGCAGTACTTC; CDR3 protein: CASSHAGQKTYVQYF; clone size: once; J gene: TRBJ2-7; D gene: NA; V gene: TRBV23-1
CDR3 DNA: TGTGCCAGCAGCTCGACATCGTTGGGGTACGAGCAGTACTTC; CDR3 protein: CASSSTSLGYEQYF; clone size: NA; J gene: TRBJ2-7; D gene: NA; V gene: TRBV5-6
CDR3 DNA: TGTGCCAGCAGCCCAACTACCGGCTCTGGAAACACCATATATTTT; CDR3 protein: CASSPTTGSGNTIYF; clone size: NA; J gene: TRBJ1-3; D gene: NA; V gene: TRBV12-3/TRBV12-4
CDR3 DNA: TGTGCCATAGGCCCCCGGGACAGGGGCATACGGGAGTTAGTTAATCAGCCCCAGCATTTT; CDR3 protein: CAIGPRDRGIRELVNQPQHF; clone size: few; J gene: TRBJ1-5; D gene: TRBD1; V gene: TRBV24-1
CDR3 DNA: TGTGCCAGCACTCCAGCGGGAGGTGGGACCGGGGAGCTGTTTTTT; CDR3 protein: CASTPAGGGTGELFF; clone size: NA; J gene: TRBJ2-2; D gene: TRBD2; V gene: TRBV9
CDR3 DNA: TGTGCCAGCAGAAAGGGGACTAGCGGCACGAACAATGAGCAGTTCTTC; CDR3 protein: CASRKGTSGTNNEQFF; clone size: few; J gene: TRBJ2-1; D gene: TRBD2; V gene: TRBV28
CDR3 DNA: TGCGCCAGCAGCCAAGAGGGACAGCTTAGCACAGATACGCAGTATTTT; CDR3 protein: CASSQEGQLSTDTQYF; clone size: many; J gene: TRBJ2-3; D gene: TRBD1; V gene: TRBV4-3
CDR3 DNA: TGTGCCAGCAGTGAAGGGGGAGGACAGGGAAAACACGAGCAGTACTTC; CDR3 protein: CASSEGGGQGKHEQYF; clone size: few; J gene: TRBJ2-7; D gene: TRBD1; V gene: TRBV6-1
CDR3 DNA: TGCAGCGTTGGATTGGCCTACGAGCAGTACTTC; CDR3 protein: CSVGLAYEQYF; clone size: few; J gene: TRBJ2-7; D gene: NA; V gene: TRBV29-1
CDR3 DNA: TGTGCCAGCAGCTTATCAACGAACACTGAAGCTTTCTTT; CDR3 protein: CASSLSTNTEAFF; clone size: many; J gene: TRBJ1-1; D gene: NA; V gene: TRBV11-3
CDR3 DNA: TGCGCCAGCAGCCAACACGGACTAGCGGGGACAGATACGCAGTATTTT; CDR3 protein: CASSQHGLAGTDTQYF; clone size: NA; J gene: TRBJ2-3; D gene: TRBD2; V gene: TRBV4-3
CDR3 DNA: TGCAGCGTTGCTTTAACGGATACCACCGGGGAGCTGTTTTTT; CDR3 protein: CSVALTDTTGELFF; clone size: many; J gene: TRBJ2-2; D gene: NA; V gene: TRBV29-1
CDR3 DNA: TGTGCCAGCAGTTTACCCCCCGGGACTAGCGGGGGCAATGAGCAGTCCTTC; CDR3 protein: CASSLPPGTSGGNEQSF; clone size: NA; J gene: TRBJ2-1; D gene: TRBD2; V gene: TRBV27
CDR3 DNA: TGTGCCAGCAGTTTGGACCTATCATGGGAGTACTTC; CDR3 protein: CASSLDLSWEYF; clone size: many; J gene: TRBJ2-7; D gene: NA; V gene: TRBV12-3/TRBV12-4
CDR3 DNA: TGTGCCAGCAGTTTGTTCCAGCGGTCCAAAAACATTCAGTACTTC; CDR3 protein: CASSLFQRSKNIQYF; clone size: many; J gene: TRBJ2-4; D gene: NA; V gene: TRBV28
CDR3 DNA: TGTGCCAGCAGCTTACTGACAGGGGTCACAGATACGCAGTATTTT; CDR3 protein: CASSLLTGVTDTQYF; clone size: many; J gene: TRBJ2-3; D gene: TRBD1; V gene: TRBV7-9
CDR3 DNA: TGTGCCAGCAGAGGGGAGGTGGACGACGAGCAGTACTTC; CDR3 protein: CASRGEVDDEQYF; clone size: NA; J gene: TRBJ2-7; D gene: NA; V gene: TRBV7-9
CDR3 DNA: TGTGCCATCAGTTACTACCCTAAGGGGTCCTACGAGCAGTACTTC; CDR3 protein: CAISYYPKGSYEQYF; clone size: few; J gene: TRBJ2-7; D gene: NA; V gene: TRBV10-3
CDR3 DNA: TGTGCCTGGGGTACCGGGACAGGGAACACCGGGGAGCTGTTTTTT; CDR3 protein: CAWGTGTGNTGELFF; clone size: many; J gene: TRBJ2-2; D gene: TRBD1; V gene: TRBV30
CDR3 DNA: TGTGCCAGCAGCGTAGCGGGAGAGCCATACACAGATACGCAGTATTTT; CDR3 protein: CASSVAGEPYTDTQYF; clone size: many; J gene: TRBJ2-3; D gene: NA; V gene: TRBV9
CDR3 DNA: TGTGCCAGCAGTACCGGACAGGAGGGCTATGGCTACACCTTC; CDR3 protein: CASSTGQEGYGYTF; clone size: NA; J gene: TRBJ1-2; D gene: TRBD1; V gene: TRBV27
CDR3 DNA: TGTGCCAGCAGTGCGGCCCGCACAGATACGCAGTATTTT; CDR3 protein: CASSAARTDTQYF; clone size: many; J gene: TRBJ2-3; D gene: NA; V gene: TRBV6-6
CDR3 DNA: TGTGCCAGCAGCTTGGATTTTGGGGCAGCTAACTCTAGCACAGATACGCAGTATTTT; CDR3 protein: CASSLDFGAANSSTDTQYF; clone size: NA; J gene: TRBJ2-3; D gene: NA; V gene: TRBV5-6
CDR3 DNA: TGTGCCAGCTCACCACCGGGGTTGGCCAAAAACATTCAGTACTTC; CDR3 protein: CASSPPGLAKNIQYF; clone size: many; J gene: TRBJ2-4; D gene: NA; V gene: TRBV18
CDR3 DNA: TGTGCCAGCAGTTACTTCTCGCCGGGGGGCACCGGGGAGCTGTTTTTT; CDR3 protein: CASSYFSPGGTGELFF; clone size: NA; J gene: TRBJ2-2; D gene: TRBD2; V gene: TRBV6-2/TRBV6-3
CDR3 DNA: TGTGCCAGCAGCTTAGCCACGGGGACAGATTCACCCCTCCACTTT; CDR3 protein: CASSLATGTDSPLHF; clone size: NA; J gene: TRBJ1-6; D gene: TRBD1; V gene: TRBV7-9
CDR3 DNA: TGTGCCAGCAGTTACCCTAGCGGGAGCTCAGTAGATACGCAGTATTTT; CDR3 protein: CASSYPSGSSVDTQYF; clone size: many; J gene: TRBJ2-3; D gene: TRBD2; V gene: TRBV28
CDR3 DNA: TGTGCCAGCACTTCCCTCCTTTCGGTTCTCTCTGGGGCCAACGTCCTGACTTTC; CDR3 protein: CASTSLLSVLSGANVLTF; clone size: many; J gene: TRBJ2-6; D gene: NA; V gene: TRBV12-3/TRBV12-4
CDR3 DNA: TGTGCCAGCAGCCATCAAACCGGGACAAGCACAGATACGCAGTATTTT; CDR3 protein: CASSHQTGTSTDTQYF; clone size: few; J gene: TRBJ2-3; D gene: NA; V gene: TRBV6-2/TRBV6-3
CDR3 DNA: TGTGCCAGCAGCCCCGGGACCTTCACCGGGGAGCTGTTTTTT; CDR3 protein: CASSPGTFTGELFF; clone size: NA; J gene: TRBJ2-2; D gene: NA; V gene: TRBV6-5
CDR3 DNA: TGTGCCAGCAGCTTAGGGGGACAGGGGCCGAAAGGGTACGAGCAGTACTTC; CDR3 protein: CASSLGGQGPKGYEQYF; clone size: few; J gene: TRBJ2-7; D gene: TRBD1; V gene: TRBV11-2
CDR3 DNA: TGTGCCAGCAGTTACTCAGAAGGGCCAGAGACCCAGTACTTC; CDR3 protein: CASSYSEGPETQYF; clone size: NA; J gene: TRBJ2-5; D gene: NA; V gene: TRBV6-6
CDR3 DNA: TGTGCCAGCAGCCAGATAGGACTAGCGACCTACGAGCAGTACTTC; CDR3 protein: CASSQIGLATYEQYF; clone size: many; J gene: TRBJ2-7; D gene: TRBD2; V gene: TRBV3-1
CDR3 DNA: TGTGCCAGCTCCAGAGGACCCTACACTGAAGCTTTCTTT; CDR3 protein: CASSRGPYTEAFF; clone size: many; J gene: TRBJ1-1; D gene: NA; V gene: TRBV7-6
CDR3 DNA: TGCGCCAGCAGCCAAAAGACCGGGGGGTCGAAGACCCAGTACTTC; CDR3 protein: CASSQKTGGSKTQYF; clone size: NA; J gene: TRBJ2-5; D gene: TRBD2; V gene: TRBV4-3
CDR3 DNA: TGTGCCAGCAGTTACGGTCGGACCGAGCAGTACTTC; CDR3 protein: CASSYGRTEQYF; clone size: NA; J gene: TRBJ2-7; D gene: NA; V gene: TRBV6-5
CDR3 DNA: TGCGCCAGCAGCTTAGGGGGCGGGCAGCCCCAGCGTTTT; CDR3 protein: CASSLGGGQPQRF; clone size: NA; J gene: TRBJ1-5; D gene: TRBD1; V gene: TRBV5-1
CDR3 DNA: TGTGCCAGCAGTTTTGGGGGACAGACCTATGGCTACACCTTC; CDR3 protein: CASSFGGQTYGYTF; clone size: NA; J gene: TRBJ1-2; D gene: TRBD1; V gene: TRBV12-3/TRBV12-4
CDR3 DNA: TGTGCCAGCAGTTTTGGGATTTTAAGCAATCAGCCCCAGCATTTT; CDR3 protein: CASSFGILSNQPQHF; clone size: NA; J gene: TRBJ1-5; D gene: NA; V gene: TRBV12-3/TRBV12-4
CDR3 DNA: TGCAGTGAAGTCCGGACACAACCCCCCTATGATGGCTACACCTTC; CDR3 protein: CSEVRTQPPYDGYTF; clone size: NA; J gene: TRBJ1-2; D gene: NA; V gene: TRBV20-1
CDR3 DNA: TGTGCCAGCAGCGTAGTTGAGGGAGCTGAAGCTTTCTTT; CDR3 protein: CASSVVEGAEAFF; clone size: few; J gene: TRBJ1-1; D gene: NA; V gene: TRBV9
CDR3 DNA: TGTGCCAGCAGCGGGTGGGCGTCCTACGAGCAGTACTTC; CDR3 protein: CASSGWASYEQYF; clone size: NA; J gene: TRBJ2-7; D gene: NA; V gene: TRBV7-9
CDR3 DNA: TGTGCCAGTGATACGGGGTCTCTGCCCCAGCATTTT; CDR3 protein: CASDTGSLPQHF; clone size: NA; J gene: TRBJ1-5; D gene: NA; V gene: TRBV19
CDR3 DNA: TGTGCCAGCAGACTAGCGGATGAGACCCAGTACTTC; CDR3 protein: CASRLADETQYF; clone size: many; J gene: TRBJ2-5; D gene: TRBD2; V gene: TRBV12-3/TRBV12-4
CDR3 DNA: TGTGCCAGCAGTGAAGCTGCGCCCCAAGTGTTGACCGGGGGTTCACCCCTCCACTTT; CDR3 protein: CASSEAAPQVLTGGSPLHF; clone size: few; J gene: TRBJ1-6; D gene: NA; V gene: TRBV6-1
CDR3 DNA: TGTGCCAGCAGCAAAAAGTCGTTCGCCTACGAGCAGTACTTC; CDR3 protein: CASSKKSFAYEQYF; clone size: NA; J gene: TRBJ2-7; D gene: NA; V gene: TRBV21-1
CDR3 DNA: TGTGCCAGCAGTGAGCGGACAGCGAACACCGGGGAGCTGTTTTTT; CDR3 protein: CASSERTANTGELFF; clone size: few; J gene: TRBJ2-2; D gene: NA; V gene: TRBV27
CDR3 DNA: TGCAGCGGCTTAGGGACAACTGGCACAGATACGCAGTATTTT; CDR3 protein: CSGLGTTGTDTQYF; clone size: few; J gene: TRBJ2-3; D gene: NA; V gene: TRBV29-1
CDR3 DNA: TGTGCCAGCAGTTCGCTAGCGGGAGCTGACGAGCAGTACTTC; CDR3 protein: CASSSLAGADEQYF; clone size: many; J gene: TRBJ2-7; D gene: TRBD2; V gene: TRBV2